A selection of T cell receptor beta chains follows, all from one sample in a study of cytomegalovirus exposure and HLA in healthy donors. Method: immunoSEQ multiplex PCR; TCRdb's copy keeps in-frame clones and lacks some. The profile shows about 110,000 clones, approximately 85% of them singletons. Sample: PBMCs. The receptor set was obtained from a woman younger than 30 in good health and CMV-seronegative. The CDR3 runs from the conserved cysteine through the conserved F or W. The order of the fields is V gene, CDR3 protein.

>TRBV4-1
CASSSDRGNQPQHF
>TRBV28
CASSFLPGRQPQHF
>TRBV10-3
CAIKGQGSSGSYEQYF
>TRBV5-4
CASSPGLAGASSSYNEQFF
>TRBV5-1
CASSLGGTENTEAFF
>TRBV25-1
CASSEPQGGGETQYF
>TRBV2
CASSVGEDQPQHF
>TRBV14
CASSRFKGETQYF
>TRBV2
CASRLTGGNQPQHF
>TRBV19
CASSISYFQGTYNEQFF
>TRBV7-2
CASSPQRETQYF
>TRBV9
CASSVGGANSGNTIYF
>TRBV19
CASRQGGSAYEQYF
>TRBV29-1
CSVAPGQGYEQYF
>TRBV19
CASDHGDRNNQPQHF
>TRBV9
CASSPEQALVSGNEQFF
>TRBV6-1
CASSGDMSSGNTIYF
>TRBV5-4
CASSSQGNVLYEQYF
>TRBV7-2
CASSLQGFNSPLHF
>TRBV5-1
CASSLPGPQAFF
>TRBV4-1
CASSQVGLAGGPSTDTQYF
>TRBV9
CASSEGQGVDTEAFF
>TRBV7-9
CASSHLQGANTEAFF
>TRBV25-1
CASSQRTSGGTDTQYF
>TRBV6-1
CASKFIYEQYF
>TRBV7-9
CASSLQGLNDGYTF
>TRBV5-1
CASSPDRGGQPQHF
>TRBV4-1
CASSQGLTTDTQYF
>TRBV4-1
CASSRASVGSNEKLFF
>TRBV4-1
CASSHLSGSYEQYF
>TRBV19
CASSIPRVSEVDEQFF
>TRBV7-9
CASSSVAGAIMDEQFF
>TRBV5-4
CASSFDRGSTEAFF
>TRBV14
CASSQQYSYEQYF
>TRBV4-1
CASSQLSKRGTEAFF
>TRBV10-3
CAISEPFSGTPLHF
>TRBV10-3
CAISEGGGGSPLHF
>TRBV6-6
CASRLAGIGDTQYF
>TRBV27
CASSFTGTAYEQYF
>TRBV6-1
CASSKQGENTEAFF
>TRBV2
CASSVKGAGEKLFF
>TRBV7-9
CASSPYVEKLFF
>TRBV11-2
CASTTSTDTQYF
>TRBV9
CASAKAAAGNTIYF
>TRBV5-1
CASSFFSTDTQYF
>TRBV28
CASSFFVGAGTGTRDTQYF
>TRBV7-2
CASSWKGAGFEQYF
>TRBV5-4
CASSPTGGSSTDTQYF
>TRBV9
CASSVEVAGGLGYNEQFF
>TRBV29-1
CSVTGTSGINEQFF
>TRBV5-1
CASSSNGYLVPADTQYF
>TRBV13
CASSLVRPNYGYTF
>TRBV6-1
CASSQDRVLVEQFF
>TRBV7-6
CASSSPRGGQDTQYF
>TRBV25-1
CASIEGAGEKLFF
>TRBV27
CASSLVETGNEQFF
>TRBV14
CASSLTTGNYGYTF